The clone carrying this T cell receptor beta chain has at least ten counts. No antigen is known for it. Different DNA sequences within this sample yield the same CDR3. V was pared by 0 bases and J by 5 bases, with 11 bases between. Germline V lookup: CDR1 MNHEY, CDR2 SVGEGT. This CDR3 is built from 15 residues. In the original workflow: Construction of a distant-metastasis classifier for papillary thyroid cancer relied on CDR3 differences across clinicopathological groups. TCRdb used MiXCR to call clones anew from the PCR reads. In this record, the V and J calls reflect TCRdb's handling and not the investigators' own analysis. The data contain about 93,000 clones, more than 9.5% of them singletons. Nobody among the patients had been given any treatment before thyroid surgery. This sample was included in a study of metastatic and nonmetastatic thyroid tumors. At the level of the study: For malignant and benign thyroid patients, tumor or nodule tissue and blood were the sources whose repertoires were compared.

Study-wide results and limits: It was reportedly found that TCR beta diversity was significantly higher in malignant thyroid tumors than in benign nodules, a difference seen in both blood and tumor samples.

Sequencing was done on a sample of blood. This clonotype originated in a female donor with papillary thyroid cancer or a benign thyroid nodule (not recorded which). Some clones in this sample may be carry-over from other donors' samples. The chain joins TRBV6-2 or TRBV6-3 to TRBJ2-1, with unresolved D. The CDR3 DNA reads TGTGCCAGCAGTTACTCGAAAGTTATCGACAATGAGCAGTTCTTC. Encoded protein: CASSYSKVIDNEQFF.